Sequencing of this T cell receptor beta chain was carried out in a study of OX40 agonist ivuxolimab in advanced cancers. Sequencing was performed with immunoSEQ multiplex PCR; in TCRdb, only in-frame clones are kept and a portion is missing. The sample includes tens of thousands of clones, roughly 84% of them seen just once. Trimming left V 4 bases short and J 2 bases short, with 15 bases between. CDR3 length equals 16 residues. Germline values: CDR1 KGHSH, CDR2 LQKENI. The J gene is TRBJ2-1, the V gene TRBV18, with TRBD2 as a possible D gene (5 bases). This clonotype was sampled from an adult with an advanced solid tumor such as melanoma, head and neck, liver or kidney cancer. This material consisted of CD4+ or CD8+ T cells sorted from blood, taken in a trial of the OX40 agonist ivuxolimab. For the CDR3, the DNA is TGTGCCAGCTCACTCAACGATGTAGCGACCTACAATGAGCAGTTCTTC. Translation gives CASSLNDVATYNEQFF.